The rows below give T cell receptor beta chains drawn from one sample of a study of blood T cell repertoires in COVID-19. Using immunoSEQ multiplex PCR, the repertoire was profiled, and TCRdb retains in-frame clones only, with some absent. The sample lists under 200,000 clones; approximately 91% were seen once. The sequenced sample consisted of peripheral blood. The receptors were sampled from a man aged 18 to 29 with acute or convalescent COVID-19. Both conserved end residues are part of each CDR3. A D gene is named only where the DNA matches it firmly. Clone size is shown for a subset of rows, as once, few, many or a class of expanded clone.

TGCGCCAGCAGTGAGTCGCACAGGATCCTTGAAGCTTTCTTT	CASSESHRILEAFF	NA	NA	TRBV10-1	TRBJ1-1
TGTGCCAGCAGTTACAGAGGGCCGGGGACTGAAGCTTTCTTT	CASSYRGPGTEAFF	NA	NA	TRBV6-5	TRBJ1-1
TGTGCCATGAGGGAGGACCCGAGGACTGAAGCTTTCTTT	CAMREDPRTEAFF	NA	NA	TRBV2	TRBJ1-1
TGTGCCAGTGGCGGACATCTAGAGGAGCAGTTCTTC	CASGGHLEEQFF	once	NA	TRBV19	TRBJ2-1
TGTGCCAGTACCGGCGCGGGAGCCAAGCAGTACTTC	CASTGAGAKQYF	once	TRBD2	TRBV19	TRBJ2-7
TGTGCCAGCAGTTCAGCCCGACAGGGGTTTCGCGGCTACACCTTC	CASSSARQGFRGYTF	NA	TRBD1	TRBV27	TRBJ1-2
TGTGCCAGTAGTATAAGACAGGGGGACACTGAAGCTTTCTTT	CASSIRQGDTEAFF	NA	TRBD1	TRBV19	TRBJ1-1
TGCGCCAGCAGCCAAGATAGGACAGGGTTGAACACTGAAGCTTTCTTT	CASSQDRTGLNTEAFF	NA	TRBD1	TRBV4-1	TRBJ1-1
TGTGCCAGCAGTTATAGCGGGAACGCAGATACGCAGTATTTT	CASSYSGNADTQYF	NA	TRBD2	TRBV11-2	TRBJ2-3
TGCAGCGTTGCCGGAATCAGGGGTGCGATCAATGAGCAGTTCTTC	CSVAGIRGAINEQFF	NA	NA	TRBV29-1	TRBJ2-1
TGTGCCACCAGTGATCCAGGGCGAGGGAACACTGAAGCTTTCTTT	CATSDPGRGNTEAFF	NA	NA	TRBV24-1	TRBJ1-1
TGTGCCACCAGCAGCTCTTTCGGACTAGCGGTTAGCACAGATACGCAGTATTTT	CATSSSFGLAVSTDTQYF	NA	TRBD2	TRBV15	TRBJ2-3
TGTGCCAGCAGCGTAGGAGGAGAAGCTTTCTTT	CASSVGGEAFF	NA	NA	TRBV9	TRBJ1-1
TGTGCCAGCAGCCCAGAAAGGGGGCAGGGTTTCTACGAGCAGTACTTC	CASSPERGQGFYEQYF	NA	TRBD1	TRBV7-6	TRBJ2-7
TGTGCCAGCAGTTTAGGGCAGGGTGTAGGCTACACCTTC	CASSLGQGVGYTF	few	NA	TRBV12-3/TRBV12-4	TRBJ1-2
TGTGCCTGGAGTGCACACAGGAACACTGAAGCTTTCTTT	CAWSAHRNTEAFF	NA	NA	TRBV30	TRBJ1-1
TGCGCCAGCAGCGACCCCAGGGACTATGGCTACACCTTC	CASSDPRDYGYTF	NA	NA	TRBV5-1	TRBJ1-2
TGCGCCAGCAGCTGGGTCGGAGAAGTCACCGGGGAGCTGTTTTTT	CASSWVGEVTGELFF	NA	NA	TRBV5-1	TRBJ2-2
TGCAGCGTTGGCGGACAGGGGGTGAGCGGGGAGCTGTTTTTT	CSVGGQGVSGELFF	NA	TRBD1	TRBV29-1	TRBJ2-2
TGTGCCAGTAGTAGTCGACAGGGGACCGGGGAGCTGTTTTTT	CASSSRQGTGELFF	NA	TRBD1	TRBV19	TRBJ2-2
TGCGCCAGCAGCTTGGAGGGCAGGGATAACTATGGCTACACCTTC	CASSLEGRDNYGYTF	NA	NA	TRBV5-1	TRBJ1-2
TGTGCCAGCAGTTTATCTTGGGACAGGGGAAATGAGCAGTTCTTC	CASSLSWDRGNEQFF	NA	TRBD1	TRBV27	TRBJ2-1
TGTGCCAGTACCTCGGGCTTCTACTCGGGGGACACTGAAGCTTTCTTT	CASTSGFYSGDTEAFF	few	NA	TRBV19	TRBJ1-1
TGTGCCAGCAGTGAAGCGAGGGGGGGCTACGAGCAGTACTTC	CASSEARGGYEQYF	NA	NA	TRBV6-1	TRBJ2-7